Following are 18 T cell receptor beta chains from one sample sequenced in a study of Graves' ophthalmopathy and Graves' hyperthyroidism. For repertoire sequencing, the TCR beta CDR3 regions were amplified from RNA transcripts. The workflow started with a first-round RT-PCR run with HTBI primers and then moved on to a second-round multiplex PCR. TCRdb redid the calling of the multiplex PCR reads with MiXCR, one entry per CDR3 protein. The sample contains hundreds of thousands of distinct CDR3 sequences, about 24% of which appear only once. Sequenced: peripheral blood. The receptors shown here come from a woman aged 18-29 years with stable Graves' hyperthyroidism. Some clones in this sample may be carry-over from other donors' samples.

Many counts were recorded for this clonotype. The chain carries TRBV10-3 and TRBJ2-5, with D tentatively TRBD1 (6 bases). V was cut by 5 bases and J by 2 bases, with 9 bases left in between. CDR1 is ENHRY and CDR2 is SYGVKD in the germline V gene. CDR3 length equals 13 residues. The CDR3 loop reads CAISSGAQETQYF. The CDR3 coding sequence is TGTGCCATCAGTTCAGGGGCGCAAGAGACCCAGTACTTC.

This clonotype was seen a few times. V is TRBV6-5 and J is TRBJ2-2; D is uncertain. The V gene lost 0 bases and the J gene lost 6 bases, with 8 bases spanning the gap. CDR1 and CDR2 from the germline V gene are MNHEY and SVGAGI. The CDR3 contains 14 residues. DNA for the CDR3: TGTGCCAGCAGTTACTCAGAGGAACCCGGGGAGCTGTTTTTT. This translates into CASSYSEEPGELFF.

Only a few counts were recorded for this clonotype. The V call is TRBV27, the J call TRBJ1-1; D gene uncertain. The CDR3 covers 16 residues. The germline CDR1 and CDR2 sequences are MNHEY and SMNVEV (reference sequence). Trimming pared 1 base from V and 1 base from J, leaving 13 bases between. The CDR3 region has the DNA TGTGCCAGCAGTTTATTTTGGGATGGAGAGAACACTGAAGCTTTCTTT. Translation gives CASSLFWDGENTEAFF.

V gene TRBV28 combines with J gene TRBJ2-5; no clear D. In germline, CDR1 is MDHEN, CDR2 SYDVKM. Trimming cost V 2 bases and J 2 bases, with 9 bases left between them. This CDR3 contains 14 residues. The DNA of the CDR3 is TGTGCCAGCAGTTTACGAAACCTGCAAGAGACCCAGTACTTC. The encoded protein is CASSLRNLQETQYF.

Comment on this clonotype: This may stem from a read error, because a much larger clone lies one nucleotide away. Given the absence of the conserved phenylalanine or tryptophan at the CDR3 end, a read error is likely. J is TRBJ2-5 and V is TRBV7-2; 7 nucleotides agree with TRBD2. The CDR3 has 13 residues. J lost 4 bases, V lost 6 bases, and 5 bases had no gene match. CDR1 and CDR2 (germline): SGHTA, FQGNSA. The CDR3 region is CASRRGDGETQYL. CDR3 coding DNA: TGTGCCAGCAGACGGGGGGATGGAGAGACCCAGTACCTC.

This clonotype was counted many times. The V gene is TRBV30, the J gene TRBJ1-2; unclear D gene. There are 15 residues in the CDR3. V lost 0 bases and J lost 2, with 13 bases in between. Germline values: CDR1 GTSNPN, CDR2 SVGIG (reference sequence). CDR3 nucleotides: TGTGCCTGGAGTGTAGGTGATACAGCCAACTATGGCTACACCTTC. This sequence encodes CAWSVGDTANYGYTF.

CDR3: CSAATGTGLYGYTF. CDR3 nucleotides: TGCAGCGCTGCAACCGGGACAGGGCTGTATGGCTACACCTTC. The chain combines TRBV29-1 with TRBJ1-2, with TRBD1 identical over 9 bases. The CDR3 has 14 residues. After removal of 7 bases from V and 5 bases from J, the junction contained 11 bases not matched to a gene. Germline CDR1 and CDR2: SQVTM and ANQGSEA.

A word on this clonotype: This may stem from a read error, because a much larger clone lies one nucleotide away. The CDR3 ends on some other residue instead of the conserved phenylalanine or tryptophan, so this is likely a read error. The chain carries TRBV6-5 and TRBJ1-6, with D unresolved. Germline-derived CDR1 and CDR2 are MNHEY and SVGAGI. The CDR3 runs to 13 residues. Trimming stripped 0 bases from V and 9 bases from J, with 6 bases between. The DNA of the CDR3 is TGTGCCAGCAGTTACTCCCAGCGTTCACCCCTCCACCTT. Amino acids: CASSYSQRSPLHL.

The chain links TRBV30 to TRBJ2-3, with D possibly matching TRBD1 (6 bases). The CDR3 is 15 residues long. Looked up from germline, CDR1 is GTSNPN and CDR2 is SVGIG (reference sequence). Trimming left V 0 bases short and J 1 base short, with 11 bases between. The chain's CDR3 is CAWSVRGQRTDTQYF. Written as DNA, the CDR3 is TGTGCCTGGAGTGTAAGGGGACAACGCACAGATACGCAGTATTTT.

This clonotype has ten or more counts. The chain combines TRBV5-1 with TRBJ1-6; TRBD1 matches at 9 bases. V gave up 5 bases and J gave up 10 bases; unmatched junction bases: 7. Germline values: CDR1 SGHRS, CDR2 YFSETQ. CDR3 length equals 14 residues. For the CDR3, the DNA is TGCGCCAGCAGTCGGGACAGGGAGGGGTCACCCCTCCACTTT. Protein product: CASSRDREGSPLHF.

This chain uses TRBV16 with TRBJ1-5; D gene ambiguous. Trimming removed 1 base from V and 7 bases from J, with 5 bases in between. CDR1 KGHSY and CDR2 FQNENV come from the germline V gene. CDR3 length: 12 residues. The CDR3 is CASSQYPQPQHF. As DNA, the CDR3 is TGTGCCAGCAGCCAATACCCCCAGCCCCAGCATTTT.

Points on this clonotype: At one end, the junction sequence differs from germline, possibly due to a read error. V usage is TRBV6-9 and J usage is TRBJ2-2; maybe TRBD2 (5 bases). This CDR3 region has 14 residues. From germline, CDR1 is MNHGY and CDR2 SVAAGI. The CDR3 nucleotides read TGTGCCAGCGAGCTTATTCAAAACACCGGGGAGCTGCTTTTT. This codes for CASELIQNTGELLF.

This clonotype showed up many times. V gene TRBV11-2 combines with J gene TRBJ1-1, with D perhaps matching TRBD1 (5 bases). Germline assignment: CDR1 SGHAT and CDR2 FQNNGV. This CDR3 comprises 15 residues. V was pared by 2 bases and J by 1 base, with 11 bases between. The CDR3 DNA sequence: TGTGCCAGCAGCTTAAAATGGCAGGGGAACACTGAAGCTTTCTTT. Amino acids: CASSLKWQGNTEAFF.

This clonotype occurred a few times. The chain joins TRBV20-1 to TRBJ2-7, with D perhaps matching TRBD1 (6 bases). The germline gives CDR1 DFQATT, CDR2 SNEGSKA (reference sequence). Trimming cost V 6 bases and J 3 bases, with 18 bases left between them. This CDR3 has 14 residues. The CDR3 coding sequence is TGCAGTGCCTTGATCAACAGGGTAGGCTACGAGCAGTACTTC. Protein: CSALINRVGYEQYF.

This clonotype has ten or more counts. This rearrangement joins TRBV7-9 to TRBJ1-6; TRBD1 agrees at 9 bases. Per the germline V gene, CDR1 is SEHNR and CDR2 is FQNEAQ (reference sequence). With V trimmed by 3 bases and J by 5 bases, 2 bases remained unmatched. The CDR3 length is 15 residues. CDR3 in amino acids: CASSFRDRDNSPLHF. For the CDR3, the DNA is TGTGCCAGCAGCTTCCGGGACAGGGATAATTCACCCCTCCACTTT. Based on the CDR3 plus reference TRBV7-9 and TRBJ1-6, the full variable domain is DTGVSQNPRHKITKRGQNVTFRCDPISEHNRLYWYRQTLGQGPEFLTYFQNEAQLEKSRLLSDRFSAERPKGSFSTLEIQRTEQGDSAMYLCASSFRDRDNSPLHFGNGTRLTVT.

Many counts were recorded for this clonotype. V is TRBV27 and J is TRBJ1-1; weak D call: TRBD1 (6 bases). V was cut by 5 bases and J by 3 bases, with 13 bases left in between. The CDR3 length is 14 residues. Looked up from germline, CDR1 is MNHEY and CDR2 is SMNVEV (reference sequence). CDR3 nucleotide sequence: TGTGCCAGCAGTCATACAGGGCTCCACACTGAAGCTTTCTTT. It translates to CASSHTGLHTEAFF.

CDR3 DNA: TGTGCCAGTAGTACCCGGGCAGGAAGCACTGAAGCTTTCTTT. This codes for CASSTRAGSTEAFF. The chain recombines TRBV19 with TRBJ1-1; D remains unclear. Trimming cost V 4 bases and J 4 bases, with 13 bases left between them. This CDR3 spans 14 amino acids. Germline V gives CDR1 LNHDA, CDR2 SQIVND (reference sequence). The whole variable domain, remainder taken from reference TRBV19 and TRBJ1-1, is DGGITQSPKYLFRKEGQNVTLSCEQNLNHDAMYWYRQDPGQGLRLIYYSQIVNDFQKGDIAEGYSVSREKKESFPLTVTSAQKNPTAFYLCASSTRAGSTEAFFGQGTRLTVV.

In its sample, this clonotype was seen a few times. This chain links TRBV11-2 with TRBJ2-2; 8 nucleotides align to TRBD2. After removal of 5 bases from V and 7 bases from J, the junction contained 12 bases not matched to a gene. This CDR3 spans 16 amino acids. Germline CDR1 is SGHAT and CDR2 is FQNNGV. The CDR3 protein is CASSPSGGGRYGELFF. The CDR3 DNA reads TGTGCCAGCAGCCCCAGCGGCGGGGGGAGGTACGGGGAGCTGTTTTTT.